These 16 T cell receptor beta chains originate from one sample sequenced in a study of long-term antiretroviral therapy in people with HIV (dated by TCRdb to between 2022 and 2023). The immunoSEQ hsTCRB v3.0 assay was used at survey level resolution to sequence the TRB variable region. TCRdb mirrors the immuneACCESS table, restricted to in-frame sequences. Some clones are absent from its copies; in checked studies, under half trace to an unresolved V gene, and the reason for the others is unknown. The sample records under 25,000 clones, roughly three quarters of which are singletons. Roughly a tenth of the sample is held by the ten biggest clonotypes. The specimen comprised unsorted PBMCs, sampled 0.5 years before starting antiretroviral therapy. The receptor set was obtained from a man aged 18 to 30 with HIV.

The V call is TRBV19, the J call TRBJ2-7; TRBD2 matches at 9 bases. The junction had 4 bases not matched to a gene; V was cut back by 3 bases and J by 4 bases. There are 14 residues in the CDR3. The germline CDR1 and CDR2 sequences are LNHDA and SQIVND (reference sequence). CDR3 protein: CASSMSGRIYEQYF. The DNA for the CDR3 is TGTGCCAGTAGTATGAGCGGGAGGATTTACGAGCAGTACTTC.

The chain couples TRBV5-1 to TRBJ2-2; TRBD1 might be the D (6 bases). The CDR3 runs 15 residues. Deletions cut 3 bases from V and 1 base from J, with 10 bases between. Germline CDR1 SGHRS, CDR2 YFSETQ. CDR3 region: CASSYQTGNTGELFF. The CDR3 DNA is TGCGCCAGCAGCTACCAGACAGGGAACACCGGGGAGCTGTTTTTT. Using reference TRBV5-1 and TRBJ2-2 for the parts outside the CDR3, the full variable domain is KAGVTQTPRYLIKTRGQQVTLSCSPISGHRSVSWYQQTPGQGLQFLFEYFSETQRNKGNFPGRFSGRQFSNSRSEMNVSTLELGDSALYLCASSYQTGNTGELFFGEGSRLTVL.

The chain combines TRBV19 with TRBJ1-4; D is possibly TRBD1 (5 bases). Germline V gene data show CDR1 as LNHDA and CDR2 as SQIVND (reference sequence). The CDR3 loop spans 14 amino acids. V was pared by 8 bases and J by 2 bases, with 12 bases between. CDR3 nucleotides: TGTGCCAGTCGGGACGGCCACACTAATGAAAAACTGTTTTTT. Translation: CASRDGHTNEKLFF.

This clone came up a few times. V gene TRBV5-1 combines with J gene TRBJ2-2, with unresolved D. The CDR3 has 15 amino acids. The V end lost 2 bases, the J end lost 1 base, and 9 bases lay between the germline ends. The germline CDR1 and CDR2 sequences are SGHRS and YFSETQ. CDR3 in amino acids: CASSLSAGNTGELFF. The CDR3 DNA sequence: TGCGCCAGCAGCTTATCCGCAGGGAACACCGGGGAGCTGTTTTTT.

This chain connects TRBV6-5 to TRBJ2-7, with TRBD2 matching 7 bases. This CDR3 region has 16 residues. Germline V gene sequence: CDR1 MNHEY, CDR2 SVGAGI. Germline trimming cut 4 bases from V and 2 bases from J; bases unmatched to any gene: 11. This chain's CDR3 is CASSSLLAERAYEQYF. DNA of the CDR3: TGTGCCAGCAGTTCCCTCCTAGCGGAGAGGGCCTACGAGCAGTACTTC.

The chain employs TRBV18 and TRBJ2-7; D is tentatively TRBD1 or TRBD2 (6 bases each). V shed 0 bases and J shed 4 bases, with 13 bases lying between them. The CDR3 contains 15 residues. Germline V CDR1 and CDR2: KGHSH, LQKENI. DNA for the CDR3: TGTGCCAGCTCACCACCCACAGGGAGGACGTACGAGCAGTACTTC. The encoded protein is CASSPPTGRTYEQYF.

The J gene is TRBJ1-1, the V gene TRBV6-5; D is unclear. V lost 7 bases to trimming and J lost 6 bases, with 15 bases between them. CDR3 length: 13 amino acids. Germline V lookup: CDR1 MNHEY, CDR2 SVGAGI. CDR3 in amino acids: CASTGRVWAEAFF. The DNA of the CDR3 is TGTGCCAGCACCGGGCGAGTCTGGGCTGAAGCTTTCTTT.

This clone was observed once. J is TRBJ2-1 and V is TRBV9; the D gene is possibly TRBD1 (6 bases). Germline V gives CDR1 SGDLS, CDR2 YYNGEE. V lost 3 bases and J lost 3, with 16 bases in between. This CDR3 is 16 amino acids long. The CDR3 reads CASSDTSGVLYNEQFF. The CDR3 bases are TGTGCCAGCAGCGACACATCAGGGGTCCTCTACAATGAGCAGTTCTTC.

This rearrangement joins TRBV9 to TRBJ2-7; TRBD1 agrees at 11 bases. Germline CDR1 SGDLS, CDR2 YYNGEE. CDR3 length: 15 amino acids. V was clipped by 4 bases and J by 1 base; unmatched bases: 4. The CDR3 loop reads CASSPGTGGSYEQYF. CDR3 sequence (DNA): TGTGCCAGCAGCCCGGGGACAGGGGGATCCTACGAGCAGTACTTC.

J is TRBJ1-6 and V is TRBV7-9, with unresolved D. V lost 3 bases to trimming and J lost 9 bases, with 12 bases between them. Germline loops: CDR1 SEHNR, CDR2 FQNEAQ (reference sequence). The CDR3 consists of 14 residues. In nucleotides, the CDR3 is TGTGCCAGCAGCTTTCCCGGTCGGGGTTCACCCCTCCACTTT. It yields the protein CASSFPGRGSPLHF.

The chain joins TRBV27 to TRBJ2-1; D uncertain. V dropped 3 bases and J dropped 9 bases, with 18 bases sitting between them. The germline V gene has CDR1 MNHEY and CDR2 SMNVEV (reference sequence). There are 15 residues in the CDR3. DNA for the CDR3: TGTGCCAGCAGTTTGGGTCTACCCCTTTTCGGTGAGCAGTTCTTC. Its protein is CASSLGLPLFGEQFF.

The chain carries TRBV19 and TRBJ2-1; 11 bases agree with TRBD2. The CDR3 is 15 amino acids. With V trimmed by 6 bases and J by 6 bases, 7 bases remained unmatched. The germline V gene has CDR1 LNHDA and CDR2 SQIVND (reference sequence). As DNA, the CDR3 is TGTGCCAGTAGCTTAGCGGGGGGGCCAAGCAATGAGCAGTTCTTC. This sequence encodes CASSLAGGPSNEQFF.

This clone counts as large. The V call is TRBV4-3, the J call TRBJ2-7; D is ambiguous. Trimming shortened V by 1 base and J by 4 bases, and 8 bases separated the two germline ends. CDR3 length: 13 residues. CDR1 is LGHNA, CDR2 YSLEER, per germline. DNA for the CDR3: TGCGCCAGCAGCCAAGCGCCTGGGTACGAGCAGTACTTC. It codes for CASSQAPGYEQYF.

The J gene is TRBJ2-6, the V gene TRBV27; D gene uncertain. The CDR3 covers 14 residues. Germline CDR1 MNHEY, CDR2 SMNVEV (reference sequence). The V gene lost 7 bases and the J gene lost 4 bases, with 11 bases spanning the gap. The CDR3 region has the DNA TGTGCCAGCACCCCCCGCTCCGGGGCCAACGTCCTGACTTTC. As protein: CASTPRSGANVLTF.

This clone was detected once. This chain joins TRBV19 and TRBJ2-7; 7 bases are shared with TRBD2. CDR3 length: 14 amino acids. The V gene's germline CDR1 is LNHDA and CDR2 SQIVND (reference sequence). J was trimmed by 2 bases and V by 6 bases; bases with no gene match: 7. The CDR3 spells CASRSAGYAYEQYF. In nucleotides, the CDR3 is TGTGCCAGTAGATCAGCGGGATACGCCTACGAGCAGTACTTC.

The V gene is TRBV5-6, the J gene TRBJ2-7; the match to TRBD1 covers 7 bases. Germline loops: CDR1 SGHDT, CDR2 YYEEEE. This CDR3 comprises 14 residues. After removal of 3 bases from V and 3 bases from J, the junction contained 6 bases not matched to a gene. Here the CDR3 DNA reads TGTGCCAGCAGCTCCACACGACAGGGCTACGAGCAGTACTTC. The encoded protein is CASSSTRQGYEQYF.